This paragraph covers one T cell receptor beta chain sequence. The antigen is unknown. The data belong to a study of blood T cells in healthy people across ages. Study-level results: Roughly linearly, TCR beta diversity per million T cells fell as age increased.

The germline CDR1 and CDR2 sequences are SGHTA and FQGNSA. V was trimmed by 4 bases and J by 3 bases, leaving 7 bases between them. The CDR3 totals 14 residues. Sample-barcoded 5' priming and a J-beta primer mix drove a second PCR of about 7 to 12 cycles. Each single sample gave us at least 3 million CDR3-containing paired-end reads. TCRdb itself ran the 5' RACE reads through MiXCR, one entry per CDR3 protein. Among roughly 800,000 distinct CDR3 sequences listed, roughly 64% were seen once. This rearrangement joins TRBV7-2 to TRBJ2-6; D not resolved. This TCR was sampled from a man aged 25 to 40 in good health. The source material was blood. The DNA of the CDR3 is TGTGCCAGCAGCTCCGAACTTGGGGCCAACGTCCTGACTTTC. Amino acid sequence: CASSSELGANVLTF.